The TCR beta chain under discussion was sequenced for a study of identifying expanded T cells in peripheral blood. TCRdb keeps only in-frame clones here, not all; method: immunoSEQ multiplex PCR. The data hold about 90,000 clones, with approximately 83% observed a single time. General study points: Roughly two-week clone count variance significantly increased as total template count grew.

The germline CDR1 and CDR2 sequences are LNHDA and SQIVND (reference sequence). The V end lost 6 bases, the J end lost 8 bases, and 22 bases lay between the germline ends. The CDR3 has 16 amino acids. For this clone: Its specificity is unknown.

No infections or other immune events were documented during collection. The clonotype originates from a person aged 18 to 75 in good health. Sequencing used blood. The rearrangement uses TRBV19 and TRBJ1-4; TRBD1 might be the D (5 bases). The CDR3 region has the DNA TGTGCCAGTAGGCTAGGAGGGGCCGCTACGCAGGAAAAACTGTTTTTT. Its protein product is CASRLGGAATQEKLFF.